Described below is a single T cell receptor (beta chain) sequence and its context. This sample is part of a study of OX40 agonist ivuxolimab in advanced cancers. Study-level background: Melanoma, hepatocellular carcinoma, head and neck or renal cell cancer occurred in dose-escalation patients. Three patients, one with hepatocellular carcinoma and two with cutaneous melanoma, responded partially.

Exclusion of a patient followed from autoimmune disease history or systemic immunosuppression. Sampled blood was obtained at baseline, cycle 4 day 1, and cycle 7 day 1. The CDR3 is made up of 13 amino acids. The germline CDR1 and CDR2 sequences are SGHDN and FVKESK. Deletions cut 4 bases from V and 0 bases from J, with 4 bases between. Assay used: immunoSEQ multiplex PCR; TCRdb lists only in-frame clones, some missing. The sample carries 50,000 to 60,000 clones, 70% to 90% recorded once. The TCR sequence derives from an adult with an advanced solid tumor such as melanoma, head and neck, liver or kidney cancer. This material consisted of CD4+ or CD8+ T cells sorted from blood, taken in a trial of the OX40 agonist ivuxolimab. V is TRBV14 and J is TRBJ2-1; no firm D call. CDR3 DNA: TGTGCCAGCAGCCCACTCTCCTACAATGAGCAGTTCTTC. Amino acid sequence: CASSPLSYNEQFF.